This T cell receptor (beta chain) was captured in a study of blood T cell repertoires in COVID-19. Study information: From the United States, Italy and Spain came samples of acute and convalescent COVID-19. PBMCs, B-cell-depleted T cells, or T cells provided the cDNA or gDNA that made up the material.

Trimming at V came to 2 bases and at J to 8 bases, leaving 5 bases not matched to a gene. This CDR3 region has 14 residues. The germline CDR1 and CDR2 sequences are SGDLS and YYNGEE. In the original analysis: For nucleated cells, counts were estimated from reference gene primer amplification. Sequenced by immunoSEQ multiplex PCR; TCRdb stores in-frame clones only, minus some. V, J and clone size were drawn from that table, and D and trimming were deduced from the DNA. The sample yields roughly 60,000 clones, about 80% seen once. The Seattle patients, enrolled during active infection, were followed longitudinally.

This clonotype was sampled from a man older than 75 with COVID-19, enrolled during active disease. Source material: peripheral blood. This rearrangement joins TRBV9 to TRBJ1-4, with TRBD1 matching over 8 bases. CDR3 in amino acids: CASSVSTGEEKLFF. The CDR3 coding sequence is TGTGCCAGCAGCGTCTCGACAGGGGAAGAAAAACTGTTTTTT.